One sample yielded the 13 T cell receptor beta chains listed below, sequenced in a study of shared clonotypes between healthy human individuals (dated by TCRdb to 2020 to 2022). Libraries were prepared through the immunoSEQ multiplex PCR assay. TCRdb's version of the immuneACCESS table is confined to in-frame rearrangements and falls short of the full clone set. An unresolved V gene accounts for under half of the shortfall where checked; the remainder is of unknown origin. The sample contains 2 million to 2.5 million clones, approximately 94% of them found a single time. Over 0.1% of the sample comes from the top ten. Sample: naive CD4+ T cells sorted from blood. The sample's cell subset or site, from its label and the paper: CD45RA+ positively selected. Receptors were obtained from a young man in good health.

This rearrangement joins TRBV6-5 to TRBJ1-1; no reliable D call. Germline CDR1 is MNHEY and CDR2 is SVGAGI. V was cut by 2 bases and J by 0 bases, with 7 bases left in between. The CDR3 length is 14 residues. DNA of the CDR3: TGTGCCAGCAGTTACAGTTACATGAACACTGAAGCTTTCTTT. It encodes CASSYSYMNTEAFF.

The V and J genes are TRBV28 and TRBJ1-6; 8 bases align to TRBD1. The CDR3 is made up of 17 amino acids. Trimming took 6 bases from V and 6 from J; bases not matched to a gene: 13. Germline V lookup: CDR1 MDHEN, CDR2 SYDVKM. This CDR3 is CASRIGQGIGFNSPLHF. The CDR3 DNA sequence: TGTGCCAGCAGGATAGGACAGGGCATAGGGTTTAATTCACCCCTCCACTTT.

The V gene is TRBV7-2, the J gene TRBJ1-6, with a possible D match to TRBD1 (5 bases). The CDR3 totals 16 residues. Germline V lookup: CDR1 SGHTA, CDR2 FQGNSA. The germline V and J ends were trimmed by 6 bases and 10 bases, with 22 bases remaining between them. CDR3 DNA: TGTGCCAGCAGACTAGCAGGGAAGGGGTTGAGCTCACCCCTCCACTTT. It is translated as CASRLAGKGLSSPLHF.

The chain employs TRBV25-1 and TRBJ2-5, with D maybe TRBD2 (7 bases). Trimming left V 6 bases short and J 5 bases short, with 13 bases between. The germline gives CDR1 MGHDK, CDR2 SYGVNS. CDR3 length equals 13 residues. CDR3 nucleotide sequence: TGTGCCAGCAGAAAGGGGGGGGGTGAGACCCAGTACTTC. Its translation: CASRKGGGETQYF.

The V gene is TRBV6-1, the J gene TRBJ2-1; tentatively, D is TRBD1 (5 bases). From germline, CDR1 is MNHNS and CDR2 SASEGT. V was cut by 7 bases and J by 8 bases, with 15 bases left in between. CDR3 length: 13 amino acids. For the CDR3, the DNA is TGTGCCAGCACTACAGGCGTTGGGTATGAGCAGTTCTTC. Protein product: CASTTGVGYEQFF.

The genes are TRBV9 and TRBJ2-5, with D unresolved. This CDR3 region has 14 residues. Trimming removed 1 base at V and 4 bases at J, with 11 bases between. CDR1 and CDR2 (germline): SGDLS, YYNGEE. The CDR3 here is CASSVNQGGETQYF. CDR3 nucleotides: TGTGCCAGCAGCGTAAATCAAGGTGGAGAGACCCAGTACTTC.

This clone was seen only a few times. The chain recombines TRBV2 with TRBJ1-5; a weak D match, TRBD1 (6 bases). The CDR3 spans 14 residues. Trimming removed 8 bases at V and 1 base at J, with 12 bases between. CDR1 is SNHLY, CDR2 FYNNEI, per germline. CDR3 residues: CASQQGVSNQPQHF. CDR3 sequence (DNA): TGTGCCAGCCAACAGGGTGTAAGCAATCAGCCCCAGCATTTT.

The chain combines TRBV6-1 with TRBJ2-2; no reliable D call. The CDR3 is 15 residues long. The germline V gene encodes CDR1 MNHNS and CDR2 SASEGT. The germline V and J ends were trimmed by 5 bases and 1 base, with 11 bases remaining between them. Here the CDR3 DNA reads TGTGCCAGCAGTCCTAGGACCCTGAACACCGGGGAGCTGTTTTTT. Translated: CASSPRTLNTGELFF.

The rearrangement joins TRBV27 to TRBJ2-3; 9 bases align to TRBD2. The V segment lost 2 bases and the J segment 5 bases; nucleotides outside the gene matches: 14. The germline V gene has CDR1 MNHEY and CDR2 SMNVEV (reference sequence). The CDR3 loop spans 18 amino acids. DNA of the CDR3: TGTGCCAGCAGTTTAAGGGGCCTAGCGGGAAATTCTGGAGATACGCAGTATTTT. This encodes CASSLRGLAGNSGDTQYF.

V usage is TRBV15 and J usage is TRBJ2-1, with a possible D match to TRBD2 (6 bases). From germline, CDR1 is LNHNV and CDR2 YYDKDF (reference sequence). The CDR3 covers 14 residues. V lost 3 bases and J 2 bases, leaving 8 bases between the germline ends. The CDR3 DNA follows: TGTGCCACCAGCAGCGGGAGAACCTACAATGAGCAGTTCTTC. Its translation is CATSSGRTYNEQFF.

The rearrangement joins TRBV2 to TRBJ2-3, with TRBD2 matching over 11 bases. Losses at the gene ends were 4 bases for V and 1 base for J; bases not matched to a gene: 4. CDR1 SNHLY and CDR2 FYNNEI come from the germline V gene. The CDR3 spans 16 residues. The CDR3 reads CASSALLAGGTDTQYF. The CDR3 DNA reads TGTGCCAGCAGTGCCTTACTAGCGGGGGGCACAGATACGCAGTATTTT.

This rearrangement joins TRBV5-4 to TRBJ1-1; a weak D match, TRBD1 (6 bases). Trimming took off 6 bases at V and 5 bases at J, with 20 bases between the two ends. The V gene's germline CDR1 is SGHNT and CDR2 YYREEE (reference sequence). CDR3 length: 15 residues. The CDR3 sequence: CASNLGGRSWTEAFF. CDR3 sequence (DNA): TGTGCCAGCAACTTAGGGGGGCGGTCGTGGACTGAAGCTTTCTTT.

This chain connects TRBV28 to TRBJ1-4; D gene unclear. The CDR3 totals 17 residues. CDR1 and CDR2 from the germline V gene are MDHEN and SYDVKM. V was shortened by 3 bases and J by 0 bases, with 14 bases between the two germline ends. The CDR3 sequence: CASSLRTGEATNEKLFF. The CDR3 DNA follows: TGTGCCAGCAGTTTGAGGACGGGAGAAGCAACTAATGAAAAACTGTTTTTT.